This entry lists 27 T cell receptor beta chains sequenced from one sample in a study of technical replicates of blood from a handful of donors. Data came from immunoSEQ multiplex PCR; TCRdb stores just in-frame clones and leaves some out. The sample includes tens of thousands of clones, approximately 92% of them seen just once. The material sequenced was PBMCs. These receptors all come from a human donor in good health. Some clones in this sample may be carry-over from other donors' samples.

This clone was observed once. The chain employs TRBV7-3 and TRBJ1-1; D is ambiguous. This CDR3 is 13 amino acids long. The germline CDR1 and CDR2 sequences are SGHTA and FQGTGA. The V and J ends lost 6 bases and 4 bases respectively, with 12 bases between them. The CDR3 region has the DNA TGTGCCAGCAGTTCCAGTAGGAGCACTGAAGCTTTCTTT. Translated: CASSSSRSTEAFF.

The CDR3 DNA follows: TGTGCCAGCAGCGTACGAGGGGGGACAGGGGAGAAACCATACGAGCAGTACTTC. This sequence encodes CASSVRGGTGEKPYEQYF. This sequence joins TRBV9 and TRBJ2-7; 10 positions match TRBD1. Germline CDR1 reads SGDLS; CDR2 reads YYNGEE. V trimming: 1 base; J trimming: 4 bases; junction bases outside the gene matches: 14. This CDR3 region has 18 residues.

The chain uses TRBV19 and TRBJ1-1, with a weak D call TRBD1 (5 bases). Trimming pared 7 bases from V and 3 bases from J, leaving 12 bases between. The CDR3 is 13 amino acids. From germline, CDR1 is LNHDA and CDR2 SQIVND (reference sequence). The CDR3 coding sequence is TGTGCCAGTAAAGACAGACCCGACACTGAAGCTTTCTTT. This gives the protein CASKDRPDTEAFF.

The rearrangement joins TRBV11-2 to TRBJ2-5; TRBD1 aligns across 7 bases. CDR1 and CDR2 (germline): SGHAT, FQNNGV. The V gene end was trimmed by 6 bases and the J gene end by 2 bases; junction bases not matched to a gene: 12. CDR3 size: 16 residues. Here the CDR3 DNA reads TGTGCCAGCAGGAAACTTAGGGGGCCGATTCAAGAGACCCAGTACTTC. Its translation is CASRKLRGPIQETQYF.

The chain joins TRBV6-4 to TRBJ1-6, with D unclear. V lost 4 bases, J lost 7 bases, and 11 bases lay in between. The germline CDR1 and CDR2 sequences are MRHNA and SNTAGT. The CDR3 extends over 14 amino acids. The CDR3: CASSATDGNSPLHF. The CDR3 region has the DNA TGTGCCAGCAGTGCCACAGATGGGAATTCACCCCTCCACTTT.

The rearrangement uses TRBV2 and TRBJ1-2; possible D gene TRBD1, 6 bases. This CDR3 has 13 amino acids. The V end was cut by 6 bases, the J end by 7 bases, with 15 bases between. Germline assignment: CDR1 SNHLY and CDR2 FYNNEI. CDR3 nucleotide sequence: TGTGCCAGCAGCCCGGGTGGGGGCCGTGGCTACACCTTC. Amino acids: CASSPGGGRGYTF.

The chain has TRBV5-8 and TRBJ2-1; a weak D match, TRBD2 (5 bases). CDR1 and CDR2 (germline): SGHTS, YDEGEE. The CDR3 sequence is 14 residues long. The V and J ends lost 4 bases and 8 bases respectively, with 16 bases between them. Here the CDR3 DNA reads TGTGCCAGCAGCGGTTTGAGCGGATGGGATGAGCAGTTCTTC. Residues: CASSGLSGWDEQFF.

This sequence joins TRBV2 and TRBJ2-5; tentatively, D is TRBD1 (8 bases). The V gene's germline CDR1 is SNHLY and CDR2 FYNNEI. The CDR3 totals 14 residues. The V and J ends lost 2 bases and 4 bases respectively, with 11 bases between them. CDR3 nucleotides: TGTGCCAGCAGTGAAAACAGGGGGGGAGAGACCCAGTACTTC. Translating gives CASSENRGGETQYF.

The gene calls are TRBV4-3 and TRBJ2-7; perhaps TRBD1 as D (6 bases). This CDR3 has 15 residues. Per the germline V gene, CDR1 is LGHNA and CDR2 is YSLEER. V was clipped by 0 bases and J by 0 bases, with 9 bases between them. Here the CDR3 reads CASSQDAGASYEQYF. In DNA, the CDR3 is TGCGCCAGCAGCCAAGATGCAGGGGCCTCCTACGAGCAGTACTTC.

This clone has only one observation. This chain connects TRBV9 to TRBJ1-1, with unresolved D. The V and J ends lost 3 bases and 6 bases respectively, with 21 bases between them. CDR1 and CDR2 (germline): SGDLS, YYNGEE. This CDR3 contains 16 residues. The CDR3 sequence is CASSASFGELDAEAFF. DNA of the CDR3: TGTGCCAGCAGCGCCTCTTTTGGAGAACTAGACGCTGAAGCTTTCTTT.

The chain couples TRBV4-2 to TRBJ2-5, with 7 nucleotides matching TRBD1. V gave up 1 base and J gave up 5 bases; unmatched junction bases: 4. Germline-derived CDR1 and CDR2 are LGHNA and YNFKEQ. The CDR3 spans 14 residues. DNA of the CDR3: TGTGCCAGCAGCCAAGGACAGGGCTGGGAGACCCAGTACTTC. It translates to CASSQGQGWETQYF.

The gene calls are TRBV5-4 and TRBJ2-1; D perhaps matches TRBD2 (5 bases). The germline gives CDR1 SGHNT, CDR2 YYREEE (reference sequence). The CDR3 spans 19 residues. V lost 4 bases, J lost 6 bases, and 29 bases lay in between. CDR3 amino acids: CASSLGSWASLPHGNEQFF. CDR3 in DNA: TGTGCCAGCAGCCTTGGGTCGTGGGCTAGCCTCCCCCACGGCAATGAGCAGTTCTTC. Together with reference TRBV5-4 and TRBJ2-1, the CDR3 gives the full variable domain: ETGVTQSPTHLIKTRGQQVTLRCSSQSGHNTVSWYQQALGQGPQFIFQYYREEENGRGNFPPRFSGLQFPNYSSELNVNALELDDSALYLCASSLGSWASLPHGNEQFFGPGTRLTVL.

The V and J genes are TRBV5-6 and TRBJ2-3, with 7 bases matching TRBD2. Germline-derived CDR1 and CDR2 are SGHDT and YYEEEE. The CDR3 totals 17 residues. V lost 4 bases to trimming and J lost 8 bases; unmatched junction nucleotides: 19. Here the CDR3 reads CASSLAVQTAIFFTQYF. The CDR3 DNA follows: TGTGCCAGCAGCCTAGCGGTGCAGACCGCTATTTTTTTTACGCAGTATTTT.

This chain joins TRBV13 and TRBJ2-7, with D possibly being TRBD2 (6 bases). CDR3 length: 15 amino acids. Germline V lookup: CDR1 PRHDT, CDR2 FYEKMQ (reference sequence). V shed 1 base and J shed 2 bases, with 12 bases lying between them. The CDR3 spells CASSLEGGTAYEQYF. The CDR3 DNA reads TGTGCCAGCAGCTTAGAGGGCGGGACGGCCTACGAGCAGTACTTC.

The gene calls are TRBV4-3 and TRBJ2-7; TRBD2 is a possible D gene (5 bases). The V and J ends lost 1 base and 5 bases respectively, with 12 bases between them. The germline CDR1 and CDR2 sequences are LGHNA and YSLEER. The CDR3 has 14 residues. The CDR3 coding sequence is TGCGCCAGCAGCCAAGGGGCTAGCTGGGACGAGCAGTACTTC. Its protein is CASSQGASWDEQYF.

The chain is built from TRBV7-2 and TRBJ1-2; the match to TRBD1 covers 9 bases. The germline V gene has CDR1 SGHTA and CDR2 FQGNSA. The CDR3 is made up of 13 amino acids. The V segment lost 5 bases and the J segment 8 bases; nucleotides outside the gene matches: 6. CDR3 sequence: CASSIGTGRGYTF. CDR3 nucleotide sequence: TGTGCCAGCAGCATTGGGACAGGGCGAGGCTACACCTTC.

By proportion, this clone is medium-sized. The rearrangement joins TRBV2 to TRBJ2-7, with TRBD2 matching 12 bases. V lost 3 bases, J lost 8 bases, and 26 bases stayed unmatched. The germline CDR1 and CDR2 sequences are SNHLY and FYNNEI. This CDR3 comprises 21 residues. The DNA of the CDR3 is TGTGCCAGCAGTGATCCACACAGGGTTTTTCTTTCTAGCGGGGGGGCCGACAAGCAGTACTTC. Translated, it gives CASSDPHRVFLSSGGADKQYF.

V usage is TRBV5-1 and J usage is TRBJ2-1, with 13 bases fitting TRBD2. V lost 1 base and J lost 6; bases outside the gene matches: 1. The CDR3 runs to 15 residues. Per germline, CDR1 SGHRS and CDR2 YFSETQ. The CDR3 protein is CASSLTSGGANEQFF. CDR3 nucleotides: TGCGCCAGCAGCTTGACTAGCGGGGGGGCCAATGAGCAGTTCTTC.

The chain employs TRBV4-2 and TRBJ1-4; D gene uncertain. Between the trimmed V and J ends, which lost 5 bases and 4 bases, there was a span of 11 bases. The CDR3 extends over 14 amino acids. Looked up from germline, CDR1 is LGHNA and CDR2 is YNFKEQ. The CDR3 DNA reads TGTGCCAGCAGCTTTCAGGTTAATAATGAAAAACTGTTTTTT. It encodes CASSFQVNNEKLFF.

The rearrangement uses TRBV2 and TRBJ1-5; 8 bases are shared with TRBD1. J was trimmed by 1 base and V by 4 bases; bases with no gene match: 15. Germline V lookup: CDR1 SNHLY, CDR2 FYNNEI. This CDR3 has 19 amino acids. The CDR3 protein is CASSALLDRGGLSNQPQHF. In DNA form, the CDR3 reads TGTGCCAGCAGTGCTCTCCTCGACAGGGGAGGTTTGAGCAATCAGCCCCAGCATTTT.

This rearrangement joins TRBV6-5 to TRBJ1-1; TRBD1 agrees at 7 bases. Germline CDR1 is MNHEY and CDR2 is SVGAGI. CDR3 length equals 14 residues. V was clipped by 5 bases and J by 0 bases; unmatched bases: 3. The CDR3 DNA follows: TGTGCCAGCAGTCCCAGGGGGATGAACACTGAAGCTTTCTTT. The encoded protein is CASSPRGMNTEAFF.

The rearrangement uses TRBV4-3 and TRBJ1-1, with 8 bases fitting TRBD1. The J segment lost 4 bases and the V segment lost 5 bases, leaving 6 bases of the junction unmatched. The CDR3 consists of 14 residues. The germline CDR1 and CDR2 sequences are LGHNA and YSLEER. The CDR3 DNA reads as TGCGCCAGCAGCTTGGACAGGGTGGGCACTGAAGCTTTCTTT. Its protein is CASSLDRVGTEAFF.

V gene TRBV5-1 combines with J gene TRBJ2-5; TRBD2 matches at 10 bases. This CDR3 region has 14 residues. The V gene end was trimmed by 4 bases and the J gene end by 6 bases; junction bases not matched to a gene: 6. Germline-derived CDR1 and CDR2 are SGHRS and YFSETQ. The CDR3 protein is CASSPLAGLQTQYF. CDR3 DNA: TGCGCCAGCAGCCCACTAGCGGGGCTCCAGACCCAGTACTTC.

The CDR3 DNA follows: TGTGCCAGCAGGGGACTAGCGGGAATCACAGATACGCAGTATTTT. Translated, it gives CASRGLAGITDTQYF. This chain links TRBV27 with TRBJ2-3; TRBD2 matches 13 bases. This CDR3 comprises 15 residues. Germline CDR1 and CDR2: MNHEY and SMNVEV (reference sequence). V was clipped by 6 bases and J by 2 bases; unmatched bases: 2.

This clone was observed a single time. The V gene is TRBV13, the J gene TRBJ2-5; 9 bases match TRBD1. The CDR3 runs 16 residues. CDR1 is PRHDT and CDR2 is FYEKMQ in the germline V gene (reference sequence). Losses at the gene ends were 5 bases for V and 1 base for J; bases not matched to a gene: 8. CDR3 sequence: CASSGAGTGIQETQYF. The CDR3 bases are TGTGCCAGCAGCGGAGCCGGGACAGGGATCCAAGAGACCCAGTACTTC.

This clone was counted between two and nine times. This chain connects TRBV4-3 to TRBJ2-3, with D possibly being TRBD2 (5 bases). The CDR3 has 14 amino acids. With 0 bases removed from V and 4 bases from J, the gap between germline ends came to 8 bases. Germline assignment: CDR1 LGHNA and CDR2 YSLEER. CDR3 sequence (DNA): TGCGCCAGCAGCCAAGATCGGGGTCCAGATACGCAGTATTTT. Its protein product is CASSQDRGPDTQYF.

The V and J genes are TRBV10-3 and TRBJ1-5, with D tentatively TRBD1 (6 bases). Trimming removed 11 bases at V and 9 bases at J, with 17 bases between. The CDR3 totals 12 residues. Per germline, CDR1 ENHRY and CDR2 SYGVKD. CDR3: CALVGQGPPQHF. The CDR3 DNA reads TGTGCCCTAGTGGGGCAGGGGCCGCCCCAGCATTTT.